In this sample, the clone carrying this TCR beta chain turned up a few times. As yet, its antigen is unknown. The time point denotes: sample taken at primary tumor resection. The donors were 65 to 85 patients with non-small cell lung cancer that was early-stage and untreated. The source of the sample is a study of spatial heterogeneity in lung cancer. Looking at the study overall: Matched bulk RNA-seq gave a T cell module score that correlated strongly with tumor-region TCR transcript counts.

TCRdb fed the 5' RACE reads into MiXCR, producing one record per CDR3 protein. Among about 6,800 distinct CDR3 sequences listed, 11% to 15% were seen once. Overall study findings and caveats: Counts of expanded intratumoral alpha and beta TCRs tracked tumor mutation counts.

The length of the CDR3 is 18 residues. Trimming removed 5 bases from V and 5 bases from J; junction bases left unmatched: 18. Germline assignment: CDR1 SGHTA and CDR2 FQGNSA. The clonotype comes from a male donor with early-stage non-small cell lung cancer. This sample comprised lung tumor tissue, obtained at surgery. The chain combines TRBV7-2 with TRBJ2-1; 7 bases line up with TRBD1. The DNA of the CDR3 is TGTGCCAGCAGCCTGCGACAGGGTGTGACGCGGTCGGACAATGAGCAGTTCTTC. Its translation: CASSLRQGVTRSDNEQFF.